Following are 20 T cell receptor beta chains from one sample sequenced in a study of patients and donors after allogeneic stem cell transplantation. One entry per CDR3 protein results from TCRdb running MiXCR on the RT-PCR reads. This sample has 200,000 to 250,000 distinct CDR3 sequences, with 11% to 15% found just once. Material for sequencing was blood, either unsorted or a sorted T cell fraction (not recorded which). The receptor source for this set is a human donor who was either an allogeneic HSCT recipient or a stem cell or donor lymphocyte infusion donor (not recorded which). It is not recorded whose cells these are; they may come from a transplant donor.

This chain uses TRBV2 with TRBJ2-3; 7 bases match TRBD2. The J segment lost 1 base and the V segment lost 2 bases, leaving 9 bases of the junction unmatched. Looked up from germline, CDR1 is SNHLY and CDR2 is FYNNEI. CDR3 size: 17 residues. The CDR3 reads CASSENARGGGTDTQYF. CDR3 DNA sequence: TGTGCCAGCAGTGAAAACGCGAGGGGAGGGGGCACAGATACGCAGTATTTT.

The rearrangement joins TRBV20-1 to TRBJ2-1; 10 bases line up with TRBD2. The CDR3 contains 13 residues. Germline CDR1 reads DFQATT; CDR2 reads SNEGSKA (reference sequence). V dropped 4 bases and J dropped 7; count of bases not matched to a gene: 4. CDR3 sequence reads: CSATGTSVNEQFF. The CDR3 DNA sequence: TGCAGTGCTACCGGGACTAGCGTGAATGAGCAGTTCTTC.

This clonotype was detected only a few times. CDR3 coding DNA: TGTGCCAGCAGCCGCGACCAGGGTGAAAAACTGTTTTTT. Translation gives CASSRDQGEKLFF. The chain joins TRBV7-9 to TRBJ1-4; D is perhaps TRBD1 (5 bases). Germline V lookup: CDR1 SEHNR, CDR2 FQNEAQ (reference sequence). The V and J ends lost 5 bases and 7 bases respectively, with 11 bases between them. The CDR3 contains 13 residues.

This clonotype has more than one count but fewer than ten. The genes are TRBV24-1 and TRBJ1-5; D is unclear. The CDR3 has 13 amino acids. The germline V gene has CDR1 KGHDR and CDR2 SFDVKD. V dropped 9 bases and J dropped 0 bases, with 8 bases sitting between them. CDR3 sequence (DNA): TGTGCCACCCAGGTTACTAGCAATCAGCCCCAGCATTTT. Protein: CATQVTSNQPQHF.

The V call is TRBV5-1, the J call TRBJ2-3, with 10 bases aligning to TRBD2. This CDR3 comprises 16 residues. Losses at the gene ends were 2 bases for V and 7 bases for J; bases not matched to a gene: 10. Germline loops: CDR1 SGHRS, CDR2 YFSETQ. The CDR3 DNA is TGCGCCAGCAGCTTCCTAGAAGCGGGAGGGCCAAATACGCAGTATTTT. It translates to CASSFLEAGGPNTQYF.

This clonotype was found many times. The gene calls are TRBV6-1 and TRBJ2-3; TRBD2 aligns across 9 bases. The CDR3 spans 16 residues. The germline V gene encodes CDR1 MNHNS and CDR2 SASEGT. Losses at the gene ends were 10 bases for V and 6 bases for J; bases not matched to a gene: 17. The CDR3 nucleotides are TGTGCCATGGGAATAGGCGGCGGGAGGGCCTTTGATACGCAGTATTTT. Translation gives CAMGIGGGRAFDTQYF.

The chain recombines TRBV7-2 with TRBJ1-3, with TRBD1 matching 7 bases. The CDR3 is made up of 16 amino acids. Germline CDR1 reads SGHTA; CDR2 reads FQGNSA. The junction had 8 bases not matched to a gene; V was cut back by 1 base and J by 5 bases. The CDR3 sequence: CASSLVGTGERNTIYF. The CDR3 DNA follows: TGTGCCAGCAGCTTAGTTGGCACAGGGGAAAGAAACACCATATATTTT.

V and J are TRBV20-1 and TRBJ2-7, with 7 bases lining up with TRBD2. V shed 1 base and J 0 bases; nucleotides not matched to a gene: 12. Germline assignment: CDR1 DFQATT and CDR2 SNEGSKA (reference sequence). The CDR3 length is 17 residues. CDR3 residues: CSARAGLVSPLSYEQYF. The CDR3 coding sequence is TGCAGTGCTAGAGCCGGACTAGTGAGCCCCCTCTCCTACGAGCAGTACTTC.

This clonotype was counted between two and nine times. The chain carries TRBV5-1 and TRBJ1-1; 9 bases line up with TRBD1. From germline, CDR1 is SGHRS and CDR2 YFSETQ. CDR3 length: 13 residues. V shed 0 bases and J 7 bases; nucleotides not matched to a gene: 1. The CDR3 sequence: CASSLGQGGEAFF. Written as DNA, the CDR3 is TGCGCCAGCAGCTTGGGACAGGGGGGTGAAGCTTTCTTT.

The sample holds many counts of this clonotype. The CDR3 DNA sequence: TGCAGTGCCGCGGGGGCCTCCTACGAGCAGTACTTC. Its protein is CSAAGASYEQYF. The chain carries TRBV20-1 and TRBJ2-7; tentatively, D is TRBD2 (7 bases). V was shortened by 6 bases and J by 0 bases, with 9 bases between the two germline ends. This CDR3 has 12 amino acids. The V gene's germline CDR1 is DFQATT and CDR2 SNEGSKA (reference sequence).

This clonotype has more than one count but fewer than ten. The CDR3 DNA is TGTGCCAGCAGCCCGCGACTAGCGGGGGGCGAAGAGACCCAGTACTTC. Encoded protein: CASSPRLAGGEETQYF. The chain combines TRBV13 with TRBJ2-5; 13 nucleotides align to TRBD2. The J segment lost 3 bases and the V segment lost 5 bases, leaving 6 bases of the junction unmatched. CDR3 length: 16 amino acids. The V gene's germline CDR1 is PRHDT and CDR2 FYEKMQ (reference sequence).

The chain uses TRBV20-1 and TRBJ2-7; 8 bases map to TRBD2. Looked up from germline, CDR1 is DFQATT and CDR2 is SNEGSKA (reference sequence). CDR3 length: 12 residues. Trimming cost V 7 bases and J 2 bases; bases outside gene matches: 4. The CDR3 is CSVSGTTYEQYF. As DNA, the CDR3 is TGCAGTGTTAGCGGGACCACCTACGAGCAGTACTTC.

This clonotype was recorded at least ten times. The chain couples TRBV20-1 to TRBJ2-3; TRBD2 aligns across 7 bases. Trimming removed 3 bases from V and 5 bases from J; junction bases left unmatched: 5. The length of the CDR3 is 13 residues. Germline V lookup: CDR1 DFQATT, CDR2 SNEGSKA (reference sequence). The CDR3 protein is CSARRGIRDTQYF. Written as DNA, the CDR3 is TGCAGTGCTAGGCGGGGGATACGAGATACGCAGTATTTT.

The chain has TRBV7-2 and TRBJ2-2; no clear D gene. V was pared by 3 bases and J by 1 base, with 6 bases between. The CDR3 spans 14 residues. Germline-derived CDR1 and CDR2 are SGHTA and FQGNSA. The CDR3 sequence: CASSFKENTGELFF. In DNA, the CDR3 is TGTGCCAGCAGCTTTAAGGAGAACACCGGGGAGCTGTTTTTT.

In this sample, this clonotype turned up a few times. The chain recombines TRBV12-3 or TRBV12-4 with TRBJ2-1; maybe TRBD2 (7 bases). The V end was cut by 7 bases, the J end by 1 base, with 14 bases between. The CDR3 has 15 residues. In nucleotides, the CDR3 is TGTGCCAGCATCTTACGGGGGGCTTCCTACAATGAGCAGTTCTTC. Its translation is CASILRGASYNEQFF.

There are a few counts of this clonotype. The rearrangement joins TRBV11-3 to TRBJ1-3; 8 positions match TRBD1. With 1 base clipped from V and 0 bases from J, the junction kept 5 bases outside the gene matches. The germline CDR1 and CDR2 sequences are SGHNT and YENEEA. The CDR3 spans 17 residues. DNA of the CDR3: TGTGCCAGCAGCTTAGGGGACAGGATGAGCTCTGGAAACACCATATATTTT. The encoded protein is CASSLGDRMSSGNTIYF.

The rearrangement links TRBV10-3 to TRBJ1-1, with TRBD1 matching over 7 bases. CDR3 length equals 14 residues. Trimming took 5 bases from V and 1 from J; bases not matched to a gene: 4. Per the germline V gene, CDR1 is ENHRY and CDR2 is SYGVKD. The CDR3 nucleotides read TGTGCCATCAGTACCGGGACAGCGAACACTGAAGCTTTCTTT. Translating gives CAISTGTANTEAFF.

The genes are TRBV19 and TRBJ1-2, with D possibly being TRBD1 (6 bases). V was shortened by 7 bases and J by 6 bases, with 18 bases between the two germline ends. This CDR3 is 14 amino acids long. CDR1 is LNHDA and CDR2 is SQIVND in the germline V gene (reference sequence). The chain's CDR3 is CASKSHREGDGYTF. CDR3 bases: TGTGCCAGTAAGAGCCACCGGGAGGGGGATGGCTACACCTTC.

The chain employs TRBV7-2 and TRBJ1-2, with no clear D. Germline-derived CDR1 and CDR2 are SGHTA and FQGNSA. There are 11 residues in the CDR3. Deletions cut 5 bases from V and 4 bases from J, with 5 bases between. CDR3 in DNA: TGTGCCAGCAGCAGCATCTATGGCTACACCTTC. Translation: CASSSIYGYTF.

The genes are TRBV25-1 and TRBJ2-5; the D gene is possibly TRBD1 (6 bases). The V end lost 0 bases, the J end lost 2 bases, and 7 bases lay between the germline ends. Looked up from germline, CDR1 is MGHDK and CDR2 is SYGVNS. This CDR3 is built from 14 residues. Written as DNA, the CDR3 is TGTGCCAGCAGTGAATACGGACAGCAAGAGACCCAGTACTTC. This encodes CASSEYGQQETQYF.